The TCR beta chain under discussion was sequenced for a study of cytomegalovirus exposure and HLA in healthy donors. Study at large: The 100 to 150 validation repertoires matched the roughly 630 first-cohort repertoires in platform, a later analysis reported.

General observations from the study: Some public TCRs appeared in many individuals, while most sequences were rare. Some TCR beta chains (roughly 150 of them) were listed as cytomegalovirus-associated. High sensitivity and specificity were reportedly achieved when the classifier diagnosed cytomegalovirus status.

As concerns this clone: The target antigen is unknown.

This table comes from immunoSEQ multiplex PCR, and its TCRdb copy is limited to in-frame clones, with some not included. The data hold under 75,000 clones, with over 90% observed a single time. The source material was PBMCs. The clonotype was recovered from a man aged 18 to 35 in good health and CMV-seropositive.

CDR3 region: CASSFGTSGKNNEQFF. CDR3 sequence (DNA): TGTGCCAGCAGTTTTGGGACTAGCGGGAAGAACAATGAGCAGTTCTTC. J is TRBJ2-1 and V is TRBV27; 13 bases map to TRBD2. Losses at the gene ends were 3 bases for V and 5 bases for J; bases not matched to a gene: 4. This CDR3 contains 16 residues. Germline CDR1 is MNHEY and CDR2 is SMNVEV (reference sequence).